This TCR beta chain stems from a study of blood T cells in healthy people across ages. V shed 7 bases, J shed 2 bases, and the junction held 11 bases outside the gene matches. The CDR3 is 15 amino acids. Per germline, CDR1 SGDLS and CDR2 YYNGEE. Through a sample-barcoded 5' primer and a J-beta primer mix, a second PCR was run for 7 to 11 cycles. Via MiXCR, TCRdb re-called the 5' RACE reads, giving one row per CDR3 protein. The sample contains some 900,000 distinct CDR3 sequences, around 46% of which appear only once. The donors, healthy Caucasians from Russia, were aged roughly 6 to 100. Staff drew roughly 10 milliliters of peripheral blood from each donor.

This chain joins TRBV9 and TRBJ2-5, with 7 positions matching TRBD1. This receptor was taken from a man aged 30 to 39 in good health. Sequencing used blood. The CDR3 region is CASGTRDRWQETQYF. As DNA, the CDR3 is TGTGCCAGCGGCACCCGGGACAGATGGCAAGAGACCCAGTACTTC.